These 4 T cell receptor beta chains share one sample of origin, sequenced in a study of blood T cell repertoires in COVID-19. Measured with immunoSEQ multiplex PCR; TCRdb has only the in-frame clones, and not every one. The table has 350,000 to 500,000 clones, roughly 90% seen once; the top ten hold roughly 0.78%. Sequencing was performed on peripheral blood. These receptors came from a man between 18 and 35 years old with COVID-19, enrolled during active disease.

The chain carries TRBV6-5 and TRBJ2-7; possible D gene TRBD2, 5 bases. Germline-derived CDR1 and CDR2 are MNHEY and SVGAGI. V was pared by 7 bases and J by 0 bases, with 10 bases between. The CDR3 sequence is 13 residues long. CDR3 coding DNA: TGTGCCAGCAATCCGGGGAGCTCCTACGAGCAGTACTTC. Translating gives CASNPGSSYEQYF.

This clone was picked up one time. This same CDR3 is encoded by further DNA sequences in the sample. V is TRBV7-2 and J is TRBJ2-7; 12 bases align to TRBD2. The CDR3 sequence is 15 residues long. Germline loops: CDR1 SGHTA, CDR2 FQGNSA. J lost 2 bases, V lost 4 bases, and 3 bases had no gene match. CDR3 DNA sequence: TGTGCCAGCAGCTCTCTAGCGGGGGGGCCCTACGAGCAGTACTTC. Translated, it gives CASSSLAGGPYEQYF. The full variable domain, with the rest looked up from reference TRBV7-2 and TRBJ2-7, is GAGVSQSPSNKVTEKGKDVELRCDPISGHTALYWYRQSLGQGLEFLIYFQGNSAPDKSGLPSDRFSAERTGGSVSTLTIQRTQQEDSAVYLCASSSLAGGPYEQYFGPGTRLTVT.

The chain has TRBV11-2 and TRBJ2-7; 9 bases agree with TRBD1. Germline V gene data show CDR1 as SGHAT and CDR2 as FQNNGV. This CDR3 region has 13 residues. Trimming took 4 bases from V and 7 from J; bases not matched to a gene: 5. The CDR3, as DNA: TGTGCCAGCAGCTCGGACAGGGGCCAGGAGCAGTACTTC. This gives the protein CASSSDRGQEQYF. Full variable domain (rest looked up from reference TRBV11-2 and TRBJ2-7): EAGVAQSPRYKIIEKRQSVAFWCNPISGHATLYWYQQILGQGPKLLIQFQNNGVVDDSQLPKDRFSAERLKGVDSTLKIQPAKLEDSAVYLCASSSDRGQEQYFGPGTRLTVT.

The genes are TRBV5-1 and TRBJ2-1; 8 nucleotides align to TRBD2. V lost 2 bases to trimming and J lost 7 bases; unmatched junction nucleotides: 8. This CDR3 has 15 residues. Germline lookup yields CDR1 SGHRS and CDR2 YFSETQ. CDR3 amino acids: CASSFGISGINEQFF. As DNA, the CDR3 is TGCGCCAGCAGCTTCGGTATTAGCGGGATAAATGAGCAGTTCTTC. The full variable domain, in which reference TRBV5-1 and TRBJ2-1 provide the parts outside the CDR3, is KAGVTQTPRYLIKTRGQQVTLSCSPISGHRSVSWYQQTPGQGLQFLFEYFSETQRNKGNFPGRFSGRQFSNSRSEMNVSTLELGDSALYLCASSFGISGINEQFFGPGTRLTVL.